The 19 T cell receptor beta chains listed next were all sequenced from one sample in a study of cytomegalovirus exposure and HLA in healthy donors. PCR amplification relied on 60 Vbeta primers (plus 13 Jbeta primers). The method was immunoSEQ multiplex PCR; TCRdb's version includes in-frame clones alone and lacks a portion of them. The table shows about 150,000 clones, with about 83% occurring only once. Material for sequencing was PBMCs. These receptors came from a man aged 40-55 years in good health and CMV-seropositive.

V and J are TRBV7-9 and TRBJ2-5, with 8 bases fitting TRBD1. The trim removed 5 bases at V and 4 bases at J, leaving 9 bases unmatched. CDR1 and CDR2 from the germline V gene are SEHNR and FQNEAQ (reference sequence). CDR3 size: 15 residues. The CDR3 sequence: CASSQVAGGAETQYF. Written as DNA, the CDR3 is TGTGCCAGCAGCCAGGTGGCAGGGGGCGCAGAGACCCAGTACTTC.

As regards this clone: The junction departs from the called germline gene at one end, perhaps through a read error. This chain links TRBV5-6 with TRBJ1-2; 8 bases map to TRBD1. The CDR3 loop spans 14 amino acids. Germline lookup yields CDR1 SGHDT and CDR2 YYEEEE. In nucleotides, the CDR3 is TGTGCCAACAGCCTCTTGCAGGGGGCGGGTGGCTACACCTTC. It translates to CANSLLQGAGGYTF.

This chain links TRBV13 with TRBJ1-2; 8 bases are shared with TRBD1. CDR1 and CDR2 from the germline V gene are PRHDT and FYEKMQ (reference sequence). This CDR3 is 15 amino acids long. The V and J ends lost 4 bases and 4 bases, in that order; junction bases with no gene match: 8. CDR3 sequence (DNA): TGTGCCAGCAGCTCACCCGGGACAGGATTCTATGGCTACACCTTC. Translating gives CASSSPGTGFYGYTF.

CDR3 in DNA: TGTGCCAGCAGCCCACAAGTTGGACTAGCGGGAGTTGAGCAGTACTTC. The encoded protein is CASSPQVGLAGVEQYF. V gene TRBV7-3 combines with J gene TRBJ2-7; the match to TRBD2 covers 13 bases. Germline lookup yields CDR1 SGHTA and CDR2 FQGTGA. After removal of 5 bases from V and 7 bases from J, the junction contained 11 bases not matched to a gene. This CDR3 comprises 16 residues.

As DNA, the CDR3 is TGCGCCAGCAGCTTGGGTGGGAGCTCTGGGGCCAACGTCCTGACTTTC. Translated, it gives CASSLGGSSGANVLTF. This sequence joins TRBV5-1 and TRBJ2-6; a possible D gene is TRBD2 (5 bases). V lost 0 bases and J lost 0, with 7 bases in between. The CDR3 contains 16 residues. Germline V gives CDR1 SGHRS, CDR2 YFSETQ.

CDR3 residues: CASSSRTSGRRYEQYF. The CDR3 region has the DNA TGTGCCAGCAGCTCCCGGACTAGCGGGAGAAGGTACGAGCAGTACTTC. V is TRBV7-6 and J is TRBJ2-7, with TRBD2 identical over 13 bases. The V gene's germline CDR1 is SGHVS and CDR2 FNYEAQ. The J segment lost 4 bases and the V segment lost 4 bases, leaving 7 bases of the junction unmatched. The CDR3 is 16 amino acids. The full variable domain, in which reference TRBV7-6 and TRBJ2-7 provide the parts outside the CDR3, is GAGVSQSPRYKVTKRGQDVALRCDPISGHVSLYWYRQALGQGPEFLTYFNYEAQQDKSGLPNDRFSAERPEGSISTLTIQRTEQRDSAMYRCASSSRTSGRRYEQYFGPGTRLTVT.

The V and J genes are TRBV2 and TRBJ2-1; D is undetermined. The length of the CDR3 is 15 residues. Looked up from germline, CDR1 is SNHLY and CDR2 is FYNNEI. V was shortened by 3 bases and J by 7 bases, with 16 bases between the two germline ends. CDR3 DNA sequence: TGTGCCAGCAGTGAGAGACTCCTTCAGACGAATGAGCAGTTCTTC. Encoded protein: CASSERLLQTNEQFF.

The J gene is TRBJ2-7, the V gene TRBV6-6; possible D gene TRBD2, 7 bases. The CDR3 has 16 amino acids. V was shortened by 2 bases and J by 7 bases, with 21 bases between the two germline ends. Germline V lookup: CDR1 MNHNY, CDR2 SVGAGI (reference sequence). CDR3 nucleotide sequence: TGTGCCAGCAGTTACAAAGGGGGAGGGGGTCGGGGAGAGCAGTACTTC. Encoded protein: CASSYKGGGGRGEQYF.

CDR3 nucleotide sequence: TGTGCCAGCAGCCACTACAATGAGCAGTTCTTC. It codes for CASSHYNEQFF. The chain uses TRBV7-6 and TRBJ2-1; no definite D call. Trimming took 5 bases from V and 3 from J, leaving 2 bases between them. This CDR3 spans 11 amino acids. The germline gives CDR1 SGHVS, CDR2 FNYEAQ.

The rearrangement joins TRBV7-7 to TRBJ2-1; 7 bases agree with TRBD2. The CDR3 totals 16 residues. The V gene end was trimmed by 4 bases and the J gene end by 5 bases; junction bases not matched to a gene: 11. Looked up from germline, CDR1 is SSHAT and CDR2 is FNYEAQ (reference sequence). CDR3 DNA sequence: TGTGCCAGCAGCTCTTTGGCTCTAGCGGAGAACAATGAGCAGTTCTTC. This translates into CASSSLALAENNEQFF.

The J gene is TRBJ2-7, the V gene TRBV4-3; 7 positions match TRBD2. V lost 2 bases and J lost 2; bases outside the gene matches: 3. CDR3 length: 14 amino acids. Germline V gene lookup returns CDR1 LGHNA and CDR2 YSLEER. The CDR3 DNA sequence: TGCGCCAGCAGCCAAACTAGCGTCACCTACGAGCAGTACTTC. Translating it yields CASSQTSVTYEQYF.

The chain couples TRBV28 to TRBJ2-1; 9 nucleotides match TRBD2. In germline, CDR1 is MDHEN, CDR2 SYDVKM. J gave up 0 bases and V 6 bases, and 3 bases lay outside the gene matches. The CDR3 is 15 residues long. DNA for the CDR3: TGTGCCAGCAGGATAGCGGGGGCCTCCTACAATGAGCAGTTCTTC. Translation: CASRIAGASYNEQFF.

V gene TRBV27 combines with J gene TRBJ1-5; weak D call: TRBD1 (6 bases). The CDR3 length is 15 residues. Germline V gene lookup returns CDR1 MNHEY and CDR2 SMNVEV (reference sequence). Trimming pared 6 bases from V and 4 bases from J, leaving 16 bases between. The CDR3 region has the DNA TGTGCCAGCAGGCGATCATCAGGGGTTAATCAGCCCCAGCATTTT. As protein: CASRRSSGVNQPQHF.

This chain uses TRBV5-4 with TRBJ2-7, with 7 bases that match TRBD2. This CDR3 region has 15 residues. Germline-derived CDR1 and CDR2 are SGHNT and YYREEE (reference sequence). The V gene end was trimmed by 4 bases and the J gene end by 0 bases; junction bases not matched to a gene: 7. CDR3 amino acids: CASSLPLADSYEQYF. In DNA, the CDR3 is TGTGCCAGCAGCCTCCCCCTAGCGGACTCCTACGAGCAGTACTTC.

This chain uses TRBV6-1 with TRBJ1-5, with D tentatively TRBD1 (5 bases). V was cut by 5 bases and J by 5 bases, with 10 bases left in between. The germline CDR1 and CDR2 sequences are MNHNS and SASEGT. This CDR3 region has 13 residues. The chain's CDR3 is CASSTDRDQPQHF. The CDR3 nucleotides read TGTGCCAGCAGTACCGACAGAGATCAGCCCCAGCATTTT.

In the case of this clone: Other DNA sequences in the same sample also yield this CDR3. The chain recombines TRBV5-4 with TRBJ2-5; 7 positions match TRBD2. J gave up 3 bases and V 0 bases, and 2 bases lay outside the gene matches. CDR1 is SGHNT, CDR2 YYREEE, per germline (reference sequence). There are 14 residues in the CDR3. The DNA of the CDR3 is TGTGCCAGCAGCTTGGCGGGAGGCAAAGAGACCCAGTACTTC. It translates to CASSLAGGKETQYF.

The chain links TRBV5-1 to TRBJ2-7, with a possible D match to TRBD2 (5 bases). The CDR3 runs 14 residues. V gave up 2 bases and J gave up 0 bases, with 9 bases separating them. CDR1 and CDR2 from the germline V gene are SGHRS and YFSETQ. The CDR3 here is CASSLGLSSYEQYF. Here the CDR3 DNA reads TGCGCCAGCAGCTTAGGACTTAGCTCCTACGAGCAGTACTTC.

The chain couples TRBV20-1 to TRBJ1-1; D is possibly TRBD1 (6 bases). V gave up 6 bases and J gave up 8 bases, with 13 bases separating them. CDR1 DFQATT and CDR2 SNEGSKA come from the germline V gene (reference sequence). The CDR3 loop spans 11 amino acids. The CDR3 sequence: CSAPDRAEAFF. The CDR3 DNA follows: TGCAGTGCACCGGACAGAGCCGAAGCTTTCTTT.

This clone was found a few times. The V call is TRBV4-3, the J call TRBJ1-2, with D uncertain. The CDR3 is 15 residues long. Germline CDR1 reads LGHNA; CDR2 reads YSLEER. V lost 0 bases, J lost 4 bases, and 12 bases lay in between. CDR3 nucleotides: TGCGCCAGCAGCCAAGAGTGGGCGAGTGGCTATGGCTACACCTTC. Protein sequence: CASSQEWASGYGYTF.